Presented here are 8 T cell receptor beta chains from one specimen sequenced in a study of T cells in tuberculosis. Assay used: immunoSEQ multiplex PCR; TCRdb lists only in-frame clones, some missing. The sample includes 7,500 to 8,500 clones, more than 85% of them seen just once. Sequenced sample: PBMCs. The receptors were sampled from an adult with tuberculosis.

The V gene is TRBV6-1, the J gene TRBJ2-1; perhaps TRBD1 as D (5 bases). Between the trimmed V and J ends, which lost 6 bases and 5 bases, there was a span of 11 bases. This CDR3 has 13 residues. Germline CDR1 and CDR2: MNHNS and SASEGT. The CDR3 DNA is TGTGCCAGCAGGAACCCACAGGACAATGAGCAGTTCTTC. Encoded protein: CASRNPQDNEQFF.

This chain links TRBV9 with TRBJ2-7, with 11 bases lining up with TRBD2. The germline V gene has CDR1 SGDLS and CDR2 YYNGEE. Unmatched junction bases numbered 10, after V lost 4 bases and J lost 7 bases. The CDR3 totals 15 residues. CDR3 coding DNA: TGTGCCAGCAGCACGACTAGCGGGACCTCTCTGGAGCAGTACTTC. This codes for CASSTTSGTSLEQYF.

CDR3 DNA sequence: TGTGCCAGCAGCTTAGCCGGCGGGGGGGATTACAATGAGCAGTTCTTC. This encodes CASSLAGGGDYNEQFF. This chain uses TRBV7-2 with TRBJ2-1, with 9 positions matching TRBD2. Trimming cost V 0 bases and J 4 bases; bases outside gene matches: 4. CDR1 is SGHTA and CDR2 is FQGNSA in the germline V gene. The CDR3 is made up of 16 amino acids.

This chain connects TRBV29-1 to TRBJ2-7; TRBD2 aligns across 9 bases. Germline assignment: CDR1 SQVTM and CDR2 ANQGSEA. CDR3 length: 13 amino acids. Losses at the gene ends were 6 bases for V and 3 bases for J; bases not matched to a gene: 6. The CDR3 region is CSVPGLADYEQYF. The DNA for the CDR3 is TGCAGCGTGCCGGGACTAGCCGACTACGAGCAGTACTTC.

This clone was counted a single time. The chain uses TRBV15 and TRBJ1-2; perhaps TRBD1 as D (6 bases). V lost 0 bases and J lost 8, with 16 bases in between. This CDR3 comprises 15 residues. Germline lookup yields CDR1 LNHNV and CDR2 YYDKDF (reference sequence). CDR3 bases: TGTGCCACCAGCAGAGACATAAACAGGGTTGGGGGCTACACCTTC. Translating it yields CATSRDINRVGGYTF.

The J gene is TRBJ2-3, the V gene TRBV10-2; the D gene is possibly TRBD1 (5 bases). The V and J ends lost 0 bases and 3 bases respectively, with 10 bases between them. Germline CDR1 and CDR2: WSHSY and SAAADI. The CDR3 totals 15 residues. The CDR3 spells CASSESVTGTDTQYF. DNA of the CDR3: TGCGCCAGCAGTGAGTCGGTTACAGGTACAGATACGCAGTATTTT.

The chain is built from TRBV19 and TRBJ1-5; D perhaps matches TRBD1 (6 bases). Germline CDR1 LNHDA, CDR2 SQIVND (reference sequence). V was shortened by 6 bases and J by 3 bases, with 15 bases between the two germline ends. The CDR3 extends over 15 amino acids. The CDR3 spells CASSSSTGFNQPQHF. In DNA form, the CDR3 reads TGTGCCAGTAGCTCGTCGACAGGTTTCAATCAGCCCCAGCATTTT.

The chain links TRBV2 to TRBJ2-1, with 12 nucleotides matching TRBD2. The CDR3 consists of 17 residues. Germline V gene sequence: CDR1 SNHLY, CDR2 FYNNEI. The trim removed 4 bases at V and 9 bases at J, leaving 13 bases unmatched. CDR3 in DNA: TGTGCCAGCAGTGTACGGCTAGCGGGAGGGACCTGGGGTGAGCAGTTCTTC. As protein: CASSVRLAGGTWGEQFF.